A selection of T cell receptor beta chains follows, all from one sample in a study of shared clonotypes between healthy human individuals. The table came from immunoSEQ multiplex PCR; TCRdb's copy has only in-frame clones and leaves some out. The sample carries around 2.1 million clones, roughly 91% recorded once. The sample was naive CD8+ T cells from PBMCs. The receptors shown here come from a young man in good health. Some clones in this sample may be carry-over from other donors' samples. Both conserved end residues are part of each CDR3. A D gene is named only where the DNA matches it firmly. Size tells how often a clone was seen (once, few, many) or the class of an expanded clone, and some rows leave it out.

D	V	J	size	DNA	CDR3
-	TRBV7-6	TRBJ2-2	once	TGTGCCAGCATGGATGGCACCGGGGAGCTGTTTTTT	CASMDGTGELFF
-	TRBV2	TRBJ1-4	-	TGTGCCAGCCTCCGGAATAATGAAAAACTGTTTTTT	CASLRNNEKLFF
TRBD1	TRBV6-6	TRBJ2-1	-	TGTGCCAGCAGCCAAGTCGGAACAGGGGGCGATGAGCAGTTCTTC	CASSQVGTGGDEQFF
-	TRBV11-2	TRBJ2-1	-	TGTGCCAGCAGCTTTAAGCGGGCGAGCTCCTACAATGAGCAGTTCTTC	CASSFKRASSYNEQFF
-	TRBV9	TRBJ1-5	-	TGTGCCAGCAGCCCCTCAGGCGGCAATCAGCCCCAGCATTTT	CASSPSGGNQPQHF
-	TRBV30	TRBJ1-1	few	TGTGCCTGGAGTCCGTTGACTGAAGCTTTCTTT	CAWSPLTEAFF
TRBD2	TRBV13	TRBJ2-7	-	TGTGCCAGCAGCTTAGAAGCGGGAGAGTCCCACGAGCAGTACTTC	CASSLEAGESHEQYF
-	TRBV5-6	TRBJ2-7	once	TGTGCCAGCAGCCAAAGCCAGGCAGGGGAGCAGTACTTC	CASSQSQAGEQYF
-	TRBV9	TRBJ2-2	-	TGTGCCAGCAGCGCAAACCTGGGCAGGGCGAACACCGGGGAGCTGTTTTTT	CASSANLGRANTGELFF
-	TRBV19	TRBJ1-1	-	TGTGCCAGTAGTCTCGACGGAAGTGAAGCTTTCTTT	CASSLDGSEAFF
TRBD2	TRBV27	TRBJ2-7	-	TGTGCCAGCAGGAAGAGCGGGAAAGCCTACGAGCAGTACTTC	CASRKSGKAYEQYF
-	TRBV2	TRBJ2-7	-	TGTGCCAGCAGGCCCGGGACATTCCACGAGCAGTACTTC	CASRPGTFHEQYF
-	TRBV18	TRBJ1-2	-	TGTGCCAGCTCACTTCAACGTCAAGCGGGGATCAGGGCCGACGTAGGACGGGGCTACACCTTC	CASSLQRQAGIRADVGRGYTF
-	TRBV28	TRBJ2-7	-	TGTGCCAGCAGTACCTACGGGGAATACGAGCAGTACTTC	CASSTYGEYEQYF
TRBD1	TRBV4-3	TRBJ2-7	-	TGCGCCAGCAGCTGGGACAGGGCATCCTACGAGCAGTACTTC	CASSWDRASYEQYF
TRBD2	TRBV9	TRBJ2-2	once	TGTGCCAGCACCCCCTCCCTAGCGGGAGACCTCGGGGAGCTGTTTTTT	CASTPSLAGDLGELFF
TRBD1	TRBV9	TRBJ1-1	-	TGTGCCAGCAGCGTGGGGGGACAGGGGAGGACTGAAGCTTTCTTT	CASSVGGQGRTEAFF
-	TRBV5-1	TRBJ2-3	-	TGCGCCAGCAGCCCCACAAAGCGGATCACAGATACGCAGTATTTT	CASSPTKRITDTQYF
-	TRBV9	TRBJ2-7	-	TGTGCCAGCAGCGCCGGCTCCTACGAGCAGTACTTC	CASSAGSYEQYF
TRBD1	TRBV29-1	TRBJ2-7	-	TGCAGCGTTACAGGGGATAGATACGAGCAGTACTTC	CSVTGDRYEQYF
TRBD2	TRBV7-9	TRBJ2-7	-	TGTGCCAGCAGCCCTACGGGAGGGAGGGCCTACGAGCAGTACTTC	CASSPTGGRAYEQYF
-	TRBV19	TRBJ1-2	-	TGTGCCAGTAGCCCCATCGGACGGGGCTATGGCTACACCTTC	CASSPIGRGYGYTF
-	TRBV13	TRBJ2-7	-	TGTGCCAGCAGCTTCGGCGGGGAACCTTACGAGCAGTACTTC	CASSFGGEPYEQYF
TRBD2	TRBV27	TRBJ2-1	-	TGTGCCAGCAGTCGCTCCGCTAGAGCGGGAGGGTACAATGAGCAGTTCTTC	CASSRSARAGGYNEQFF
TRBD2	TRBV29-1	TRBJ2-7	once	TGCAGCGTTGAAGGGACTAGCGGGCGCTACCCCTACGAGCAGTACTTC	CSVEGTSGRYPYEQYF
-	TRBV27	TRBJ1-1	-	TGTGCCAGCAGCATCGGGTTAACCACTGAAGCTTTCTTT	CASSIGLTTEAFF
TRBD2	TRBV11-1	TRBJ2-1	-	TGTGCCAGCAGCCTCCGAGGAGCGGGAGCCGATGAGCAGTTCTTC	CASSLRGAGADEQFF
-	TRBV25-1	TRBJ1-5	-	TGTGCCAGCAGTGGCCCCTCGGGCGGGCAGGGTCAGCCCCAGCATTTT	CASSGPSGGQGQPQHF
-	TRBV18	TRBJ2-3	once	TGTGCCAGCTCCTCAGGCGGGGAAGATACGCAGTATTTT	CASSSGGEDTQYF
TRBD1	TRBV10-3	TRBJ1-1	once	TGTGCCATCAGTGAATCCTACGCGGGACAGGGGGATTGGACTGAAGCTTTCTTT	CAISESYAGQGDWTEAFF
-	TRBV7-2	TRBJ2-7	-	TGTGCCAGCAGCGTCCGGGACGGCCTATCCTACGAGCAGTACTTC	CASSVRDGLSYEQYF
-	TRBV12-5	TRBJ1-1	-	TGTGCTAGTGGTTTCGCCAAGGGGACTTTCACTGAAGCTTTCTTT	CASGFAKGTFTEAFF
-	TRBV4-1	TRBJ2-3	-	TGCGCCAGCAGCCGAGACAAAGGCGGGTTTCCTAGCGCAGATACGCAGTATTTT	CASSRDKGGFPSADTQYF
-	TRBV27	TRBJ2-7	-	TGTGCCAGCAGTTGGGCAAGGGGTGCCGACGAGCAGTACTTC	CASSWARGADEQYF
-	TRBV27	TRBJ2-1	-	TGTGCCAGCAGTTTTTTTCCAGGGCAGGGCGGGAATGAGCAGTTCTTC	CASSFFPGQGGNEQFF
-	TRBV7-9	TRBJ2-7	-	TGTGCCAGCAGCTTAGTCCCGGGTTTGAAAGAGCAGTACTTC	CASSLVPGLKEQYF
-	TRBV29-1	TRBJ2-5	once	TGCAGCGTTGTTTCTAGCCCAGAGACCCAGTACTTC	CSVVSSPETQYF
-	TRBV29-1	TRBJ2-7	-	TGCAGCGTTAAAGCCTCCCACGAGCAGTACTTC	CSVKASHEQYF
TRBD2	TRBV6-1	TRBJ2-7	-	TGTGCCAGCAGTGAATGGACTAGCGGCTACGAGCAGTACTTC	CASSEWTSGYEQYF
-	TRBV9	TRBJ2-7	-	TGTGCCGCATCAAGAGGAGGGGATCTCGACGAGCAGTACTTC	CAASRGGDLDEQYF
-	TRBV11-2	TRBJ2-1	-	TGTGCCAGCAGCTTGGGAGGGGGCACCTACAATGAGCAGTTCTTC	CASSLGGGTYNEQFF
TRBD2	TRBV6-1	TRBJ2-3	many	TGTGCCAGCAGTGGTAGCGGGAGCGGGGCAGATACGCAGTATTTT	CASSGSGSGADTQYF
-	TRBV5-6	TRBJ2-7	-	TGTGCCAGCAGCTTCAACAGGGAGCAGTACTTC	CASSFNREQYF
-	TRBV19	TRBJ2-5	-	TGTGCCAGTAGTATCTCTTCCAGGGAACAAGAGACCCAGTACTTC	CASSISSREQETQYF
-	TRBV27	TRBJ1-5	-	TGTGCCAGCAGTCACCGACAGGCCAATCAGCCCCAGCATTTT	CASSHRQANQPQHF
-	TRBV27	TRBJ2-7	-	TGTGCCAGCAGTTGGACAGGTAGCGGGAACGAGCAGTACTTC	CASSWTGSGNEQYF
-	TRBV28	TRBJ1-3	-	TGTGCCAGCAGTCTTATACCCGGAAACACCATATATTTT	CASSLIPGNTIYF
-	TRBV10-1	TRBJ2-4	-	TGCGCCAGCAGTGAGTTGGGATGGGAGACGGCCAAAAACATTCAGTACTTC	CASSELGWETAKNIQYF
TRBD2	TRBV7-9	TRBJ2-7	-	TGTGCCAGCAGCTCCCCCGGGGGGATAGGGGAGCAGTACTTC	CASSSPGGIGEQYF
-	TRBV11-3	TRBJ1-2	-	TGTGCCAGCAGCTTAGAGGGTGGGGGCGACTATGGCTACACCTTC	CASSLEGGGDYGYTF
TRBD1	TRBV4-2	TRBJ1-3	-	TGTGCCAGCAGCCCGGGACAGGGGGCTGGAAACACCATATATTTT	CASSPGQGAGNTIYF
TRBD2	TRBV7-9	TRBJ2-1	-	TGTGCCAGCAGCTTGGAAGGACTAGCACTCAATGAGCAGTTCTTC	CASSLEGLALNEQFF
-	TRBV5-1	TRBJ2-7	-	TGCGCCAGCAGCTTATTCCTGGGAGGTGACTACGAGCAGTACTTC	CASSLFLGGDYEQYF
-	TRBV25-1	TRBJ1-2	-	TGTGCCAGCAGCGACGCCGCAGAAGATAACTATGGCTACACCTTC	CASSDAAEDNYGYTF